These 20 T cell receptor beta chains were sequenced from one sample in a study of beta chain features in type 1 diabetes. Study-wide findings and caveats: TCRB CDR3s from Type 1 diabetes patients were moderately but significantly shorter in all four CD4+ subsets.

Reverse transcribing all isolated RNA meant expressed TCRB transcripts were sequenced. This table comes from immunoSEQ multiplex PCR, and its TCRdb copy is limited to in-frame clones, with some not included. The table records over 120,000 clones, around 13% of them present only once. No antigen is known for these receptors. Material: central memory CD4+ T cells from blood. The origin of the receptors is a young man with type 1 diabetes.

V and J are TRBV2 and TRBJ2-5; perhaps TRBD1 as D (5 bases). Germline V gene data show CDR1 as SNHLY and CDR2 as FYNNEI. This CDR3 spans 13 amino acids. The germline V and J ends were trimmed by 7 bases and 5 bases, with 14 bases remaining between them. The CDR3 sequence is CASNGRALETQYF. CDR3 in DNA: TGTGCCAGCAACGGCAGGGCGTTGGAGACCCAGTACTTC.

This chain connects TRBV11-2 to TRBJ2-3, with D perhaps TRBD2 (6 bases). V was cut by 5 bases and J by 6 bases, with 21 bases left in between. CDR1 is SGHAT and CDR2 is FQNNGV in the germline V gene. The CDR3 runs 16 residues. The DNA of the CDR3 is TGTGCCAGCAGCCCAAGACTACGAGCTAGCGTGGATACGCAGTATTTT. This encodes CASSPRLRASVDTQYF. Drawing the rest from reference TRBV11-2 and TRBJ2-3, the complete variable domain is EAGVAQSPRYKIIEKRQSVAFWCNPISGHATLYWYQQILGQGPKLLIQFQNNGVVDDSQLPKDRFSAERLKGVDSTLKIQPAKLEDSAVYLCASSPRLRASVDTQYFGPGTRLTVL.

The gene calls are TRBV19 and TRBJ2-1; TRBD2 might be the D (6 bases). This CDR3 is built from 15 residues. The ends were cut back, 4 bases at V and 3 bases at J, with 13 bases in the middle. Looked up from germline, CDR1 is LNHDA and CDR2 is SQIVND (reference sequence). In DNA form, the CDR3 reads TGTGCCAGTAGTAGGAGGGATGACCTCTACAATGAGCAGTTCTTC. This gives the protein CASSRRDDLYNEQFF.

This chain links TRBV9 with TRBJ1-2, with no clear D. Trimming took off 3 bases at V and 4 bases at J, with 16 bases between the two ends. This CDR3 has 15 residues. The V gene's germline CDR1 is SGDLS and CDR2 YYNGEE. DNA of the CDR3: TGTGCCAGCAGCGCCGGAGGAGGGCTGGGCTATGGCTACACCTTC. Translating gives CASSAGGGLGYGYTF.

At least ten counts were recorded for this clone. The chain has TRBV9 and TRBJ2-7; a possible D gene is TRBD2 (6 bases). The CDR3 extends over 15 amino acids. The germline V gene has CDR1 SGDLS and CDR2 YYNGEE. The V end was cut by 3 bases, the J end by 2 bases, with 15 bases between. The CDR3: CASSAGGNVPYEQYF. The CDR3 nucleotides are TGTGCCAGCAGCGCTGGAGGGAACGTCCCCTACGAGCAGTACTTC.

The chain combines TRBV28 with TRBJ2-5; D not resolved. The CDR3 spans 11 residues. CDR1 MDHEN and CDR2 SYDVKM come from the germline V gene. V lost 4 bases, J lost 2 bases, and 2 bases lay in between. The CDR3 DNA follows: TGTGCCAGCAGTTCTCAAGAGACCCAGTACTTC. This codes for CASSSQETQYF.

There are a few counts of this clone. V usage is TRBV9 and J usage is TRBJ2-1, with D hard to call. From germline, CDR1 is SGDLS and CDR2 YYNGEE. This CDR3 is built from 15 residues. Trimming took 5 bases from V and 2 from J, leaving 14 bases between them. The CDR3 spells CASSPTGAPYNEQFF. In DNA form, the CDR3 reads TGTGCCAGCAGTCCCACGGGCGCCCCCTACAATGAGCAGTTCTTC.

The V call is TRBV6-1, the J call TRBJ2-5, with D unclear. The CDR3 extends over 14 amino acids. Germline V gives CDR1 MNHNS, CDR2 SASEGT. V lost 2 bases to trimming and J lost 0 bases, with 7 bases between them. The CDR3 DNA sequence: TGTGCCAGCAGTGAACAGGCACACCAAGAGACCCAGTACTTC. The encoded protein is CASSEQAHQETQYF.

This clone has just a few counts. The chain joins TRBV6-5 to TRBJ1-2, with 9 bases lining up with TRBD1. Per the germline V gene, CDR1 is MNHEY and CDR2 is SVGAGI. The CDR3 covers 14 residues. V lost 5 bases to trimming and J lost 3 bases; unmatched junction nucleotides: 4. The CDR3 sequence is CASSGDRVHYGYTF. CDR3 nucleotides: TGTGCCAGCAGTGGGGACAGGGTGCACTATGGCTACACCTTC.

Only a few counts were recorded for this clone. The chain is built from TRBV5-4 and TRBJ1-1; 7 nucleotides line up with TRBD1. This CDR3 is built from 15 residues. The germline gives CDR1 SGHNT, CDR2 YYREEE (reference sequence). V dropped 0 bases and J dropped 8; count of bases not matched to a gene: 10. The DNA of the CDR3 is TGTGCCAGCAGCTTGGCCAGAGGACAGGCGACAGAAGCTTTCTTT. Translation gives CASSLARGQATEAFF.

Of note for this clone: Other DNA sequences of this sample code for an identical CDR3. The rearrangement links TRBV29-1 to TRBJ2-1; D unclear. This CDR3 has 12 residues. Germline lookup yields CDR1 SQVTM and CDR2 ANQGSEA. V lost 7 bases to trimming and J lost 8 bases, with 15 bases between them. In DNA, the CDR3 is TGCAGCGGAAGGGAAGGCTTGGATGAGCAGTTCTTC. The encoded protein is CSGREGLDEQFF.

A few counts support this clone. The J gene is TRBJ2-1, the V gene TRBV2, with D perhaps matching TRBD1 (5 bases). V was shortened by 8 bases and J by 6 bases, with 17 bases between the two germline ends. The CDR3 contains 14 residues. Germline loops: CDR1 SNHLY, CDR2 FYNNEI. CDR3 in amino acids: CASVRVASGNEQFF. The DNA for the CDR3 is TGTGCCAGCGTCAGGGTAGCTTCGGGCAATGAGCAGTTCTTC.

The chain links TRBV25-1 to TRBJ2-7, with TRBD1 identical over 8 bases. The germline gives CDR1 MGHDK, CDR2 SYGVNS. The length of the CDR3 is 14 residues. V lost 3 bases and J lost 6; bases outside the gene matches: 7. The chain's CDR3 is CASSEAGGKGEQYF. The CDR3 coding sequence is TGTGCCAGCAGTGAGGCAGGGGGCAAGGGCGAGCAGTACTTC.

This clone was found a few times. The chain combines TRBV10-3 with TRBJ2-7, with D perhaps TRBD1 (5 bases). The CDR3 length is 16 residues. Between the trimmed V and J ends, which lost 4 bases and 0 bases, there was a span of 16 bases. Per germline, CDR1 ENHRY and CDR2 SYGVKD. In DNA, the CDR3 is TGTGCCATCAGTGGTGAGGTACAGGTGAGCTCCTACGAGCAGTACTTC. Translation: CAISGEVQVSSYEQYF.

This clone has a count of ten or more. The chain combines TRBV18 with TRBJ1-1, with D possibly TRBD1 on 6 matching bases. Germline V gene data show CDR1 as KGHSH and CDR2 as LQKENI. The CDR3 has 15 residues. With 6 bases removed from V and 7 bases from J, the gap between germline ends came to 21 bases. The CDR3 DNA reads TGTGCCAGCTCCGGAATGGGGGGGCTGCAAAGTGAAGCTTTCTTT. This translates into CASSGMGGLQSEAFF.

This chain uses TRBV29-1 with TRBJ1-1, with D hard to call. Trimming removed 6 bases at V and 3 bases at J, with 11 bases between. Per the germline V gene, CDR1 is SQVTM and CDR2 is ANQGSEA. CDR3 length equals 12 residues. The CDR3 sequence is CSVGEPYTEAFF. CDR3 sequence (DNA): TGCAGCGTCGGAGAGCCTTACACTGAAGCTTTCTTT.

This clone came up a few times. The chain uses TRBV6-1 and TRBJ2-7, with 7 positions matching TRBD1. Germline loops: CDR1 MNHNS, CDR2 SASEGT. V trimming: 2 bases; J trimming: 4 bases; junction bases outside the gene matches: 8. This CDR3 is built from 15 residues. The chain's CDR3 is CASSERDRLFYEQYF. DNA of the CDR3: TGTGCCAGCAGTGAACGGGACAGATTATTTTACGAGCAGTACTTC.

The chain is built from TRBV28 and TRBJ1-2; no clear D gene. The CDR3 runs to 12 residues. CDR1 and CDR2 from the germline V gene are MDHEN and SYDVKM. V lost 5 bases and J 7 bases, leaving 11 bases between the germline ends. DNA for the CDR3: TGTGCCAGCAGTGCGGGGATCGGTGGCTACACCTTC. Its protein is CASSAGIGGYTF.

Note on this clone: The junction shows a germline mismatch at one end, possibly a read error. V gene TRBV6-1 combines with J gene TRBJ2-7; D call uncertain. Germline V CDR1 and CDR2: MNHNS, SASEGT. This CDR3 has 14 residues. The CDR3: CATSPTGVVHEQYF. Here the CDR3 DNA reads TGTGCCACCAGTCCGACTGGGGTGGTCCACGAGCAGTACTTC.

CDR3 bases: TGTGCCAGCAGCGTGGGACAGGGGAGTGTTGAGCTGTTTTTT. This gives the protein CASSVGQGSVELFF. V usage is TRBV7-3 and J usage is TRBJ2-2; TRBD1 matches at 10 bases. The trim removed 5 bases at V and 11 bases at J, leaving 8 bases unmatched. CDR1 and CDR2 (germline): SGHTA, FQGTGA. This CDR3 has 14 residues.